Listed here are 10 T cell receptor beta chains from one sample, sequenced in a study of PD-1 blockade in classical Hodgkin lymphoma. The repertoire was sequenced with immunoSEQ multiplex PCR; TCRdb's copy has only in-frame clones and lacks some. The sample holds tens of thousands of clones, roughly 80% seen once. With no exception, relapse followed autologous stem cell transplantation in all patients, and brentuximab vedotin exposure varied. Sequenced here: peripheral blood mononuclear cells (PBMCs), sampled before the second cycle of nivolumab. All receptors derive from a human donor with classical Hodgkin lymphoma.

The V call is TRBV2, the J call TRBJ2-2; 10 bases match TRBD2. Germline V gives CDR1 SNHLY, CDR2 FYNNEI. Trimming took 4 bases from V and 7 from J; bases not matched to a gene: 6. There are 15 residues in the CDR3. This CDR3 is CASSVSGRTGGELFF. DNA of the CDR3: TGTGCCAGCAGTGTTAGCGGGAGGACCGGCGGGGAGCTGTTTTTT.

The chain is built from TRBV30 and TRBJ2-3, with a possible D match to TRBD2 (5 bases). The CDR3 has 15 residues. CDR1 and CDR2 (germline): GTSNPN, SVGIG (reference sequence). Trimming left V 0 bases short and J 4 bases short, with 14 bases between. CDR3 sequence (DNA): TGTGCCTGGAGTGTACGGTGGGAGACCGCAGATACGCAGTATTTT. Its protein product is CAWSVRWETADTQYF.

This sequence joins TRBV2 and TRBJ2-7; possible D gene TRBD1, 5 bases. There are 13 residues in the CDR3. Germline V gives CDR1 SNHLY, CDR2 FYNNEI. V was trimmed by 7 bases and J by 0 bases, leaving 10 bases between them. The CDR3 region has the DNA TGTGCCAGCACGACAGCCCTCTCCTACGAGCAGTACTTC. Its protein product is CASTTALSYEQYF.

This chain connects TRBV2 to TRBJ2-7; D ambiguous. Germline V gives CDR1 SNHLY, CDR2 FYNNEI. The CDR3 covers 12 residues. Trimming took 2 bases from V and 2 from J, leaving 4 bases between them. CDR3 DNA sequence: TGTGCCAGCAGTGAACAAGCCTACGAGCAGTACTTC. Its protein is CASSEQAYEQYF.

The chain joins TRBV27 to TRBJ2-7; 10 nucleotides line up with TRBD1. Trimming took 6 bases from V and 2 from J; bases not matched to a gene: 13. CDR1 and CDR2 (germline): MNHEY, SMNVEV (reference sequence). CDR3 length equals 17 residues. The DNA of the CDR3 is TGTGCCAGCAGCACGGCCCGGGACAGGGGATACCCCTACGAGCAGTACTTC. As protein: CASSTARDRGYPYEQYF.

The chain employs TRBV9 and TRBJ2-1; tentatively, D is TRBD2 (5 bases). V was trimmed by 0 bases and J by 5 bases, leaving 12 bases between them. The CDR3 length is 15 residues. CDR1 SGDLS and CDR2 YYNGEE come from the germline V gene. This CDR3 reads CASSVEWEPHNEQFF. The CDR3 nucleotides are TGTGCCAGCAGCGTAGAGTGGGAGCCCCACAATGAGCAGTTCTTC.

This clone was found many times. The rearrangement uses TRBV4-2 and TRBJ1-4; D possibly corresponds to TRBD1 (6 bases). This CDR3 spans 19 amino acids. The V and J ends lost 1 base and 8 bases respectively, with 26 bases between them. The germline V gene has CDR1 LGHNA and CDR2 YNFKEQ. The CDR3 DNA reads TGTGCCAGCAGCCAAGGTGAGGCAACAGGGAAGCTCTCCAGGGAAAAACTGTTTTTT. Its translation is CASSQGEATGKLSREKLFF.

This clone was detected only once. The genes are TRBV12-5 and TRBJ2-1; tentative D call: TRBD2 (6 bases). The germline V and J ends were trimmed by 1 base and 9 bases, with 13 bases remaining between them. The V gene's germline CDR1 is LGHNT and CDR2 FRNRAP. The length of the CDR3 is 14 residues. The CDR3 DNA follows: TGTGCTAGTGGTTTGGGGGCGGGACCGGCTGAGCAGTTCTTC. Protein sequence: CASGLGAGPAEQFF.

V is TRBV19 and J is TRBJ1-2; D not resolved. The CDR3 is 12 amino acids. V was clipped by 8 bases and J by 2 bases, with 9 bases between them. Germline CDR1 reads LNHDA; CDR2 reads SQIVND (reference sequence). This CDR3 reads CASSAENYGYTF. The CDR3 DNA follows: TGTGCCAGTTCAGCAGAGAACTATGGCTACACCTTC.

The chain joins TRBV4-2 to TRBJ2-7, with D maybe TRBD1 (5 bases). Germline V gives CDR1 LGHNA, CDR2 YNFKEQ. The CDR3 spans 15 residues. With 1 base removed from V and 5 bases from J, the gap between germline ends came to 15 bases. The CDR3 region has the DNA TGTGCCAGCAGCCAAGTGCCAGGGAAAGCAGACGAGCAGTACTTC. As protein: CASSQVPGKADEQYF.